This T cell receptor (beta chain) was obtained from a study of CD4+ T cells in melanoma. Measured with immunoSEQ multiplex PCR; TCRdb has only the in-frame clones, and not every one. Found here are about 140,000 clones, over 90% of them singletons; the top ten hold over 1.5%. Study-level points and caveats: Reportedly, melanoma neoantigen-specific CD4+ T cells showed varied differentiation states. A reported correlation linked neoantigen-specific CD4+ T cells to CD8+, macrophage and B cell function.

On this clone: The antigen remains unidentified.

This TCR came from a human donor with melanoma.

CDR3 DNA sequence: TGTGCCAGCTCTGTCGACAGGGTTGAAAACATTCAGTACTTC. Amino acids: CASSVDRVENIQYF. The chain couples TRBV18 to TRBJ2-4, with 7 positions matching TRBD1. V lost 6 bases, J lost 5 bases, and 7 bases stayed unmatched. The CDR3 consists of 14 residues. Germline V gives CDR1 KGHSH, CDR2 LQKENI.